This passage covers 29 T cell receptor beta chains from one sample sequenced in a study of blood T cell repertoires in COVID-19. TCRdb's copy holds only in-frame clones and misses some; the assay was immunoSEQ multiplex PCR. Of around 140,000 clones listed, more than 60% are singletons. The sequencing input was peripheral blood. All receptors come from a woman between 70 and 85 years old with acute or convalescent COVID-19.

This sequence joins TRBV14 and TRBJ2-7, with D perhaps TRBD1 (6 bases). V was trimmed by 2 bases and J by 6 bases, leaving 17 bases between them. The CDR3 consists of 15 residues. Per germline, CDR1 SGHDN and CDR2 FVKESK. CDR3 loop: CASSQITGLGAEQYF. The CDR3 DNA sequence: TGTGCCAGCAGCCAAATAACAGGGTTGGGGGCCGAGCAGTACTTC.

The V and J genes are TRBV19 and TRBJ2-5; TRBD2 matches 9 bases. The CDR3 is made up of 15 amino acids. V lost 4 bases, J lost 5 bases, and 8 bases stayed unmatched. CDR1 LNHDA and CDR2 SQIVND come from the germline V gene (reference sequence). The DNA for the CDR3 is TGTGCCAGTAGTAGCAGCGGGAGGCGGGCCGAGACCCAGTACTTC. Amino acids: CASSSSGRRAETQYF.

This chain joins TRBV7-2 and TRBJ1-2; D may be TRBD1 (6 bases). Looked up from germline, CDR1 is SGHTA and CDR2 is FQGNSA. The V gene lost 5 bases and the J gene lost 4 bases, with 23 bases spanning the gap. This CDR3 has 17 amino acids. CDR3 protein: CASSPEGGSNSFYGYTF. The CDR3, as DNA: TGTGCCAGCAGCCCAGAAGGGGGATCCAACTCGTTCTATGGCTACACCTTC.

The rearrangement links TRBV9 to TRBJ2-1; maybe TRBD2 (5 bases). CDR3 size: 13 residues. The germline CDR1 and CDR2 sequences are SGDLS and YYNGEE. Trimming removed 0 bases at V and 10 bases at J, with 11 bases between. The CDR3 sequence: CASSVVSVGEQFF. DNA for the CDR3: TGTGCCAGCAGCGTAGTTAGCGTAGGAGAGCAGTTCTTC. Drawing the rest from reference TRBV9 and TRBJ2-1, the complete variable domain is DSGVTQTPKHLITATGQRVTLRCSPRSGDLSVYWYQQSLDQGLQFLIQYYNGEERAKGNILERFSAQQFPDLHSELNLSSLELGDSALYFCASSVVSVGEQFFGPGTRLTVL.

The rearrangement uses TRBV19 and TRBJ1-2, with unresolved D. The CDR3 spans 17 residues. V lost 4 bases to trimming and J lost 1 base, with 19 bases between them. Germline assignment: CDR1 LNHDA and CDR2 SQIVND (reference sequence). The CDR3 sequence: CASSKREPGLLNYGYTF. Written as DNA, the CDR3 is TGTGCCAGTAGTAAGAGGGAGCCAGGACTCCTTAACTATGGCTACACCTTC.

The rearrangement joins TRBV10-3 to TRBJ2-7, with D perhaps matching TRBD2 (5 bases). Germline values: CDR1 ENHRY, CDR2 SYGVKD. V lost 3 bases, J lost 4 bases, and 16 bases lay in between. The CDR3 is 15 amino acids. CDR3 coding DNA: TGTGCCATCAGTGAACGGCAGGATGGAGGTTACGAGCAGTACTTC. Translated, it gives CAISERQDGGYEQYF.

Only one count was recorded for this clone. The CDR3 sequence is CASSLPGGYNSPLHF. The CDR3 nucleotides read TGTGCCAGCAGCTTACCCGGGGGCTATAATTCACCCCTCCACTTT. The rearrangement links TRBV5-6 to TRBJ1-6, with D perhaps matching TRBD1 (5 bases). CDR3 length: 15 residues. Trimming stripped 2 bases from V and 3 bases from J, with 9 bases between. Germline V CDR1 and CDR2: SGHDT, YYEEEE. The full variable domain, in which reference TRBV5-6 and TRBJ1-6 provide the parts outside the CDR3, is DAGVTQSPTHLIKTRGQQVTLRCSPKSGHDTVSWYQQALGQGPQFIFQYYEEEERQRGNFPDRFSGHQFPNYSSELNVNALLLGDSALYLCASSLPGGYNSPLHFGNGTRLTVT.

This chain's CDR3 is CASSFQGPAGELFF. The CDR3 bases are TGTGCCAGCAGCTTCCAGGGGCCGGCCGGGGAGCTGTTTTTT. This rearrangement joins TRBV11-2 to TRBJ2-2, with D possibly matching TRBD1 (6 bases). V dropped 3 bases and J dropped 6 bases, with 11 bases sitting between them. The CDR3 contains 14 residues. In germline, CDR1 is SGHAT, CDR2 FQNNGV.

The chain joins TRBV11-2 to TRBJ2-5, with D perhaps TRBD1 (5 bases). This CDR3 region has 14 residues. Between the trimmed V and J ends, which lost 1 base and 5 bases, there was a span of 11 bases. The germline V gene has CDR1 SGHAT and CDR2 FQNNGV. Here the CDR3 reads CASSLGAGMETQYF. CDR3 DNA sequence: TGTGCCAGCAGCTTAGGGGCAGGGATGGAGACCCAGTACTTC.

The chain couples TRBV2 to TRBJ2-3; no reliable D call. From germline, CDR1 is SNHLY and CDR2 FYNNEI. Trimming pared 8 bases from V and 4 bases from J, leaving 16 bases between. There are 14 residues in the CDR3. The CDR3 DNA is TGTGCCAGCGGCGCCATTCTAGAGTCAGATACGCAGTATTTT. Translating it yields CASGAILESDTQYF.

This chain links TRBV4-3 with TRBJ2-7; TRBD2 agrees at 13 bases. V gave up 2 bases and J gave up 6 bases; unmatched junction bases: 7. The germline V gene encodes CDR1 LGHNA and CDR2 YSLEER. The CDR3 is 16 residues long. This CDR3 is CASSQSTSGGALEQYF. In DNA, the CDR3 is TGCGCCAGCAGCCAAAGTACTAGCGGGGGGGCCCTCGAGCAGTACTTC.

The chain recombines TRBV4-1 with TRBJ2-5; TRBD2 matches at 9 bases. CDR1 and CDR2 (germline): MGHRA, YSYEKL. The ends lost 4 bases at V and 5 bases at J; junction bases unmatched: 5. This CDR3 region has 14 residues. CDR3 in DNA: TGCGCCAGCAGCCTAGCGGGAGTGGTGGAGACCCAGTACTTC. Its protein is CASSLAGVVETQYF.

This chain links TRBV27 with TRBJ2-1, with D perhaps TRBD2 (7 bases). The CDR3 length is 16 residues. CDR1 and CDR2 from the germline V gene are MNHEY and SMNVEV (reference sequence). With 5 bases removed from V and 5 bases from J, the gap between germline ends came to 19 bases. The CDR3 bases are TGTGCCAGCAGTGCCCAGTTTGGAGGGGGGGACAATGAGCAGTTCTTC. Translating gives CASSAQFGGGDNEQFF.

As DNA, the CDR3 is TGTGCCAGCGCGATTAGGCTTCGGGAGGCCCAGTACTTC. It specifies CASAIRLREAQYF. The chain links TRBV18 to TRBJ2-5; 7 bases are a match to TRBD2. V was clipped by 8 bases and J by 9 bases; unmatched bases: 12. The CDR3 loop spans 13 amino acids. Looked up from germline, CDR1 is KGHSH and CDR2 is LQKENI.

V gene TRBV7-9 combines with J gene TRBJ1-4; D is unresolved. This CDR3 contains 12 residues. Germline loops: CDR1 SEHNR, CDR2 FQNEAQ (reference sequence). V lost 1 base and J 7 bases, leaving 4 bases between the germline ends. This CDR3 reads CASSLGSEKLFF. DNA of the CDR3: TGTGCCAGCAGCTTAGGCAGTGAAAAACTGTTTTTT. Drawing the rest from reference TRBV7-9 and TRBJ1-4, the complete variable domain is DTGVSQNPRHKITKRGQNVTFRCDPISEHNRLYWYRQTLGQGPEFLTYFQNEAQLEKSRLLSDRFSAERPKGSFSTLEIQRTEQGDSAMYLCASSLGSEKLFFGSGTQLSVL.

The chain recombines TRBV19 with TRBJ2-1; no definite D call. The CDR3 consists of 13 residues. Trimming stripped 3 bases from V and 7 bases from J, with 10 bases between. Looked up from germline, CDR1 is LNHDA and CDR2 is SQIVND (reference sequence). In DNA, the CDR3 is TGTGCCAGTAGTATTCAGCGCACGAATGAGCAGTTCTTC. It codes for CASSIQRTNEQFF.

This sequence joins TRBV18 and TRBJ1-1; TRBD1 matches at 8 bases. This CDR3 contains 17 residues. Germline lookup yields CDR1 KGHSH and CDR2 LQKENI. With 0 bases clipped from V and 0 bases from J, the junction kept 6 bases outside the gene matches. For the CDR3, the DNA is TGTGCCAGCTCACCACCGAACAGGGGGGAGCTGAACACTGAAGCTTTCTTT. It specifies CASSPPNRGELNTEAFF.

The chain employs TRBV3-1 (or the pseudogene TRBV3-2) and TRBJ2-1; TRBD2 matches at 8 bases. Germline loops: CDR1 LGHDT, CDR2 YNNKEL (reference sequence). The CDR3 runs to 19 residues. With 0 bases clipped from V and 5 bases from J, the junction kept 15 bases outside the gene matches. CDR3 in amino acids: CASSQENLRAGAGNNEQFF. As DNA, the CDR3 is TGTGCCAGCAGCCAAGAAAATTTGAGAGCGGGAGCGGGCAACAATGAGCAGTTCTTC.

This clone was recorded many times. The chain recombines TRBV6-4 with TRBJ2-7; D remains unclear. The V gene lost 2 bases and the J gene lost 7 bases, with 18 bases spanning the gap. CDR3 length: 15 amino acids. Germline assignment: CDR1 MRHNA and CDR2 SNTAGT. The CDR3 sequence is CASSDKEKTLREQYF. The CDR3 DNA reads as TGTGCCAGCAGTGACAAGGAAAAGACACTTCGGGAGCAGTACTTC.

The chain uses TRBV2 and TRBJ1-2; 7 bases match TRBD1. This CDR3 contains 17 residues. Germline loops: CDR1 SNHLY, CDR2 FYNNEI. J was trimmed by 4 bases and V by 4 bases; bases with no gene match: 15. CDR3 nucleotide sequence: TGTGCCAGCAGTGCGGTCGATCCGAGGGACAGTGCCTATGGCTACACCTTC. This translates into CASSAVDPRDSAYGYTF.

In nucleotides, the CDR3 is TGTGCCAGCAGCGGGACTAGCGGGGCAAACACAGATACGCAGTATTTT. As protein: CASSGTSGANTDTQYF. J is TRBJ2-3 and V is TRBV5-6; 13 bases align to TRBD2. This CDR3 spans 16 amino acids. Looked up from germline, CDR1 is SGHDT and CDR2 is YYEEEE. J lost 2 bases, V lost 4 bases, and 4 bases had no gene match.

The chain links TRBV5-1 to TRBJ1-2, with TRBD1 matching 7 bases. Germline loops: CDR1 SGHRS, CDR2 YFSETQ. The CDR3 length is 15 residues. Unmatched junction bases numbered 7, after V lost 1 base and J lost 4 bases. The CDR3 DNA reads TGCGCCAGCAGCTTGTTTGGGCCAGGGGGCTATGGCTACACCTTC. Its protein is CASSLFGPGGYGYTF.

This clone has only a few counts. The chain couples TRBV4-3 to TRBJ1-2; 8 bases map to TRBD1. CDR3 length: 16 residues. CDR1 and CDR2 from the germline V gene are LGHNA and YSLEER. The J segment lost 8 bases and the V segment lost 0 bases, leaving 11 bases of the junction unmatched. In DNA form, the CDR3 reads TGCGCCAGCAGCCAAGATGGAAGGACAGGGCTGACAGGCTACACCTTC. It translates to CASSQDGRTGLTGYTF.

In nucleotides, the CDR3 is TGTGCCAGCAGCCGGCCACCGGGACTAGCTTTTAATGAGCAGTTCTTC. Translation gives CASSRPPGLAFNEQFF. The chain has TRBV9 and TRBJ2-1; TRBD2 matches at 9 bases. CDR1 SGDLS and CDR2 YYNGEE come from the germline V gene. The CDR3 is 16 amino acids. With 4 bases clipped from V and 7 bases from J, the junction kept 12 bases outside the gene matches.

Notes on this clone: Within the sample, other DNA sequences also encode this same CDR3. The chain recombines TRBV7-2 with TRBJ1-2; D is ambiguous. Trimming pared 1 base from V and 2 bases from J, leaving 5 bases between. Germline CDR1 reads SGHTA; CDR2 reads FQGNSA. This CDR3 region has 13 residues. DNA for the CDR3: TGTGCCAGCAGCTTAGGGCAGAACTATGGCTACACCTTC. Its translation is CASSLGQNYGYTF.

The chain has TRBV10-2 and TRBJ2-1; 14 bases match TRBD2. Germline assignment: CDR1 WSHSY and CDR2 SAAADI. This CDR3 region has 16 residues. V lost 5 bases to trimming and J lost 8 bases; unmatched junction nucleotides: 8. The CDR3 protein is CASSSPGLAGADEQFF. The CDR3 nucleotides are TGCGCCAGCAGTTCGCCGGGACTAGCGGGGGCCGATGAGCAGTTCTTC.

The chain carries TRBV5-1 and TRBJ2-1; 9 bases fit TRBD1. Germline V gives CDR1 SGHRS, CDR2 YFSETQ. CDR3 length equals 14 residues. V gave up 7 bases and J gave up 8 bases; unmatched junction bases: 10. CDR3 region: CASGYGTGYDEQFF. CDR3 DNA: TGCGCCAGCGGATACGGGACAGGGTATGATGAGCAGTTCTTC. Using reference TRBV5-1 and TRBJ2-1 for the parts outside the CDR3, the full variable domain is KAGVTQTPRYLIKTRGQQVTLSCSPISGHRSVSWYQQTPGQGLQFLFEYFSETQRNKGNFPGRFSGRQFSNSRSEMNVSTLELGDSALYLCASGYGTGYDEQFFGPGTRLTVL.

This clone was seen more than once but under ten times. V usage is TRBV11-2 and J usage is TRBJ2-2; 7 bases align to TRBD1. V shed 4 bases and J 1 base; nucleotides not matched to a gene: 9. CDR3 size: 17 residues. Germline values: CDR1 SGHAT, CDR2 FQNNGV. The CDR3 region has the DNA TGTGCCAGCAGCTCCTATCTGGGGACAGAGAACACCGGGGAGCTGTTTTTT. The encoded protein is CASSSYLGTENTGELFF.

For the CDR3, the DNA is TGTGCCATCCCCAGAGACAGGGGACTCGCGAACACCGGGGAGCTGTTTTTT. It codes for CAIPRDRGLANTGELFF. The chain employs TRBV10-3 and TRBJ2-2; 8 bases are a match to TRBD1. V trimming: 8 bases; J trimming: 0 bases; junction bases outside the gene matches: 11. Per germline, CDR1 ENHRY and CDR2 SYGVKD. The CDR3 is made up of 17 amino acids.